The 20 T cell receptor beta chains in this list originate from one sample, sequenced in a study of T cell repertoires in cytomegalovirus infection. One entry per CDR3 protein, called by TCRdb with MiXCR from the reads. This sample carries about 150,000 distinct CDR3 sequences, roughly a quarter of them seen once, and the ten largest clones take approximately 11%. Sequencing input: PBMCs. Source of these receptors: a human donor in good health (CMV status not recorded). Some clones in this sample may be carry-over from other donors' samples.

The chain uses TRBV29-1 and TRBJ2-7; 13 bases line up with TRBD2. The CDR3 loop spans 13 amino acids. V was pared by 4 bases and J by 6 bases, with 3 bases of the junction left unmatched. CDR1 is SQVTM and CDR2 is ANQGSEA in the germline V gene. In DNA form, the CDR3 reads TGCAGCGTTGGACTAGCGGGAGGTGGCGAGCAGTACTTC. It specifies CSVGLAGGGEQYF.

This chain links TRBV7-9 with TRBJ1-2, with D perhaps TRBD1 (6 bases). Per germline, CDR1 SEHNR and CDR2 FQNEAQ (reference sequence). Trimming left V 6 bases short and J 6 bases short, with 14 bases between. The CDR3 has 13 amino acids. The CDR3: CASRFHREDGYTF. CDR3 sequence (DNA): TGTGCCAGCAGATTTCACAGGGAGGATGGCTACACCTTC. The full variable domain, its missing parts supplied by reference TRBV7-9 and TRBJ1-2, is DTGVSQNPRHKITKRGQNVTFRCDPISEHNRLYWYRQTLGQGPEFLTYFQNEAQLEKSRLLSDRFSAERPKGSFSTLEIQRTEQGDSAMYLCASRFHREDGYTFGSGTRLTVV.

The chain carries TRBV3-1 and TRBJ2-7; D remains unclear. The V end lost 1 base, the J end lost 3 bases, and 4 bases lay between the germline ends. Germline V CDR1 and CDR2: LGHDT, YNNKEL (reference sequence). The CDR3 is 12 amino acids. The CDR3 sequence: CASSQVGYEQYF. CDR3 DNA sequence: TGTGCCAGCAGCCAAGTGGGCTACGAGCAGTACTTC.

This clonotype was recorded many times. The chain is built from TRBV11-2 and TRBJ2-1, with TRBD2 matching over 10 bases. V lost 3 bases to trimming and J lost 5 bases; unmatched junction nucleotides: 7. The CDR3 has 16 amino acids. Germline V lookup: CDR1 SGHAT, CDR2 FQNNGV. This CDR3 is CASSFLGAGGHNEQFF. The CDR3 DNA reads as TGTGCCAGCAGCTTCTTAGGAGCGGGAGGGCACAATGAGCAGTTCTTC.

The chain is built from TRBV6-6 and TRBJ2-5, with D possibly matching TRBD2 (7 bases). The CDR3 runs to 15 residues. From germline, CDR1 is MNHNY and CDR2 SVGAGI (reference sequence). Trimming left V 0 bases short and J 2 bases short, with 10 bases between. CDR3 loop: CASSYSGGAQETQYF. In nucleotides, the CDR3 is TGTGCCAGCAGTTACTCAGGGGGGGCGCAAGAGACCCAGTACTTC.

The V call is TRBV28, the J call TRBJ2-2, with 9 bases lining up with TRBD2. J was trimmed by 8 bases and V by 6 bases; bases with no gene match: 13. This CDR3 comprises 16 residues. Looked up from germline, CDR1 is MDHEN and CDR2 is SYDVKM. CDR3 coding DNA: TGTGCCAGCAGGCCTCATAGCGGGAGCAAGGGAGGGGAGCTGTTTTTT. It yields the protein CASRPHSGSKGGELFF.

This clonotype was seen at least ten times. The chain joins TRBV18 to TRBJ1-2, with 8 bases matching TRBD1. The V and J ends lost 2 bases and 3 bases, in that order; junction bases with no gene match: 17. Germline lookup yields CDR1 KGHSH and CDR2 LQKENI. The CDR3 covers 19 residues. The CDR3 DNA reads TGTGCCAGCTCACCATGGCCCCTGGACAGGGATACCCTTGACTATGGCTACACCTTC. Amino acids: CASSPWPLDRDTLDYGYTF.

This clonotype was counted only a few times. This rearrangement joins TRBV7-9 to TRBJ2-3; 9 nucleotides line up with TRBD1. V lost 5 bases and J lost 5; bases outside the gene matches: 8. The CDR3 sequence is 15 residues long. Germline V gene lookup returns CDR1 SEHNR and CDR2 FQNEAQ (reference sequence). The CDR3 reads CASSNPGTGQDTQYF. As DNA, the CDR3 is TGTGCCAGCAGCAACCCCGGGACAGGGCAAGATACGCAGTATTTT.

The chain carries TRBV6-6 and TRBJ2-1; tentatively, D is TRBD2 (6 bases). Between the trimmed V and J ends, which lost 7 bases and 7 bases, there was a span of 20 bases. CDR1 is MNHNY and CDR2 is SVGAGI in the germline V gene (reference sequence). The CDR3 is made up of 15 amino acids. The CDR3 is CASTFGLQSPNEQFF. The CDR3 DNA reads as TGTGCCAGCACCTTCGGACTACAAAGTCCAAATGAGCAGTTCTTC.

The chain has TRBV7-9 and TRBJ1-1; D gene uncertain. This CDR3 has 14 residues. Germline V gives CDR1 SEHNR, CDR2 FQNEAQ (reference sequence). Deletions cut 5 bases from V and 5 bases from J, with 15 bases between. This chain's CDR3 is CASSPDYLRTEAFF. The CDR3 DNA reads TGTGCCAGCAGCCCCGACTATTTACGGACTGAAGCTTTCTTT.

This clonotype was recorded many times. The chain joins TRBV5-1 to TRBJ2-1; perhaps TRBD2 as D (5 bases). The CDR3 is 15 amino acids. Germline V gene data show CDR1 as SGHRS and CDR2 as YFSETQ. Trimming left V 1 base short and J 6 bases short, with 14 bases between. The CDR3 coding sequence is TGCGCCAGCAGCTTGCGAATCGGGGAGAGCAATGAGCAGTTCTTC. Translating gives CASSLRIGESNEQFF.

This clonotype was detected a few times. The chain uses TRBV5-4 and TRBJ2-1; 7 nucleotides align to TRBD2. The germline CDR1 and CDR2 sequences are SGHNT and YYREEE (reference sequence). The CDR3 totals 14 residues. The junction had 3 bases not matched to a gene; V was cut back by 4 bases and J by 2 bases. In DNA, the CDR3 is TGTGCCAGCAGCATAAGCGGGACCTACAATGAGCAGTTCTTC. Its translation is CASSISGTYNEQFF.

This clonotype was seen only a few times. The V call is TRBV20-1, the J call TRBJ2-7; 8 bases map to TRBD1. CDR3 size: 13 residues. The germline V gene has CDR1 DFQATT and CDR2 SNEGSKA (reference sequence). The junction had 11 bases not matched to a gene; V was cut back by 6 bases and J by 7 bases. The CDR3 loop is CSAPRQGALEQYF. The DNA for the CDR3 is TGCAGTGCCCCCCGGCAGGGGGCACTGGAGCAGTACTTC.

This chain links TRBV9 with TRBJ2-3; D perhaps matches TRBD2 (5 bases). The CDR3 is 13 residues long. Looked up from germline, CDR1 is SGDLS and CDR2 is YYNGEE. Deletions cut 3 bases from V and 8 bases from J, with 13 bases between. The CDR3 nucleotides are TGTGCCAGCAGCGGGGAGACTCCCCGTACGCAGTATTTT. This gives the protein CASSGETPRTQYF. The full variable domain, its missing parts supplied by reference TRBV9 and TRBJ2-3, is DSGVTQTPKHLITATGQRVTLRCSPRSGDLSVYWYQQSLDQGLQFLIQYYNGEERAKGNILERFSAQQFPDLHSELNLSSLELGDSALYFCASSGETPRTQYFGPGTRLTVL.

This clonotype was seen only once. V and J are TRBV19 and TRBJ1-5; no clear D. The CDR3 runs 12 residues. The germline CDR1 and CDR2 sequences are LNHDA and SQIVND (reference sequence). Trimming shortened V by 7 bases and J by 7 bases, and 11 bases separated the two germline ends. The chain's CDR3 is CASNTRRQPQHF. The CDR3 coding sequence is TGTGCCAGTAACACGCGGAGACAGCCCCAGCATTTT. Full variable domain (missing parts from reference TRBV19 and TRBJ1-5): DGGITQSPKYLFRKEGQNVTLSCEQNLNHDAMYWYRQDPGQGLRLIYYSQIVNDFQKGDIAEGYSVSREKKESFPLTVTSAQKNPTAFYLCASNTRRQPQHFGDGTRLSIL.

The chain has TRBV5-1 and TRBJ2-5; D remains unclear. Germline V gene sequence: CDR1 SGHRS, CDR2 YFSETQ. V was pared by 0 bases and J by 5 bases, with 20 bases between. The CDR3 runs 17 residues. CDR3 DNA sequence: TGCGCCAGCAGCTTGGGTATCTTGGTAGCCGCACAGGAGACCCAGTACTTC. This translates into CASSLGILVAAQETQYF.

DNA for the CDR3: TGCAGCGTTGCCGGGACGGTAGTCCCCGAGCAGTACTTC. Protein sequence: CSVAGTVVPEQYF. The genes are TRBV29-1 and TRBJ2-7; D possibly matches TRBD1 or TRBD2 (5 bases each). This CDR3 region has 13 residues. The germline CDR1 and CDR2 sequences are SQVTM and ANQGSEA. Trimming stripped 4 bases from V and 6 bases from J, with 16 bases between.

The V and J genes are TRBV11-2 and TRBJ2-7; either TRBD1 or TRBD2 may supply D (5 bases each). This CDR3 has 14 residues. V lost 0 bases, J lost 4 bases, and 10 bases lay in between. From germline, CDR1 is SGHAT and CDR2 FQNNGV. As DNA, the CDR3 is TGTGCCAGCAGCTTAGATCAGTGGGGGTACGAGCAGTACTTC. Protein sequence: CASSLDQWGYEQYF.

The sample holds a few counts of this clonotype. This sequence joins TRBV12-3 or TRBV12-4 and TRBJ2-6, with D unresolved. The V end was cut by 4 bases, the J end by 1 base, with 8 bases between. This CDR3 is 15 amino acids long. Here the CDR3 reads CASSYSGSGANVLTF. The CDR3 DNA reads as TGTGCCAGCAGTTATTCTGGGTCTGGGGCCAACGTCCTGACTTTC.

This clonotype was detected ten times or more. The genes are TRBV6-5 and TRBJ2-3; the match to TRBD2 covers 15 bases. The CDR3 runs 16 residues. The germline CDR1 and CDR2 sequences are MNHEY and SVGAGI. V gave up 6 bases and J gave up 1 base; unmatched junction bases: 2. The CDR3 coding sequence is TGTGCCAGCAGAGGGACTAGCGGGGGGCGCACAGATACGCAGTATTTT. Translating gives CASRGTSGGRTDTQYF.